The rows below give T cell receptor beta chains drawn from one sample of a study of blood T cell repertoires in COVID-19. TCRdb keeps only in-frame clones here, not all; method: immunoSEQ multiplex PCR. The sample carries under 250,000 clones, about 90% recorded once. The sequenced material came from peripheral blood. The receptors come from a young man with active or convalescent COVID-19. The CDR3 runs from the conserved cysteine through the conserved F or W. A D gene is named only where the DNA matches it firmly. Clone size is given for some rows only: seen once, a few or many times, or a class if the clone is expanded.

>TRBV5-1|NA|TRBJ2-3|once
CASSLGQDTDTQYF
TGCGCCAGCAGCTTGGGTCAGGACACAGATACGCAGTATTTT
>TRBV4-3|NA|TRBJ2-3|NA
CASSQDRRRLSTDTQYF
TGCGCCAGCAGCCAAGATAGGCGCAGGCTAAGCACAGATACGCAGTATTTT
>TRBV11-2|NA|TRBJ2-7|NA
CASSFGGPSYEQYF
TGTGCCAGCAGCTTCGGGGGACCATCCTACGAGCAGTACTTC
>TRBV6-6|TRBD1|TRBJ1-2|few
CASSAGTGNYGYTF
TGTGCCAGCAGTGCCGGGACAGGGAACTATGGCTACACCTTC
>TRBV30|NA|TRBJ2-4|NA
CAWTSMGVTNIQYF
TGTGCCTGGACTTCTATGGGAGTTACAAACATTCAGTACTTC
>TRBV5-6|NA|TRBJ2-3|NA
CASSLLSDTQYF
TGTGCCAGCAGCTTGCTATCAGATACGCAGTATTTT
>TRBV7-3|NA|TRBJ1-1|NA
CASSLRAVNTEAFF
TGTGCCAGCAGCTTAAGGGCCGTGAACACTGAAGCTTTCTTT
>TRBV7-9|NA|TRBJ1-1|NA
CASSLNNPGNRAFF
TGTGCCAGCAGCTTAAATAATCCAGGCAATCGGGCTTTCTTT
>TRBV28|TRBD1|TRBJ2-7|few
CASSRLWDRAYEQYF
TGTGCCAGCAGCCGACTTTGGGACAGGGCCTACGAGCAGTACTTC
>TRBV29-1|TRBD2|TRBJ2-5|NA
CSVPSGGKETQYF
TGCAGCGTTCCCTCGGGGGGGAAAGAGACCCAGTACTTC
>TRBV19|TRBD1|TRBJ1-5|NA
CASGFTGTGDGNQPQHF
TGTGCCAGTGGTTTTACCGGGACAGGGGACGGCAATCAGCCCCAGCATTTT
>TRBV19|TRBD2|TRBJ2-2|NA
CASSPEAGGGPGELFF
TGTGCCAGTAGTCCCGAAGCGGGGGGAGGGCCCGGGGAGCTGTTTTTT
>TRBV7-2|TRBD2|TRBJ2-7|NA
CASSPRREAAYEQYF
TGTGCCAGCAGCCCCCGTCGGGAGGCGGCGTACGAGCAGTACTTC
>TRBV4-3|TRBD2|TRBJ2-1|NA
CASSQGPASGNNEQFF
TGCGCCAGCAGCCAAGGTCCAGCTAGCGGAAACAATGAGCAGTTCTTC
>TRBV4-3|TRBD1|TRBJ2-3|once
CASSRDREDTQYF
TGCGCCAGCAGCCGGGACAGGGAGGATACGCAGTATTTT
>TRBV7-8|NA|TRBJ2-5|once
CASSSVTQYF
TGTGCCAGCAGCTCGGTAACCCAGTACTTC
>TRBV7-2|NA|TRBJ2-5|NA
CASRRGLIQETQYF
TGTGCCAGCAGACGTGGACTAATCCAAGAGACCCAGTACTTC
>TRBV5-7|TRBD2|TRBJ2-7|NA
CASSEKSGRAGEQYF
TGTGCCAGCAGCGAGAAAAGCGGGAGGGCCGGCGAGCAGTACTTC
>TRBV2|TRBD2|TRBJ2-1|once
CASSEFAGEGNEQFF
TGTGCCAGCAGTGAATTTGCGGGAGAGGGCAATGAGCAGTTCTTC
>TRBV29-1|NA|TRBJ2-7|NA
CSVKQGYSYEQYF
TGCAGCGTCAAACAGGGATACTCCTACGAGCAGTACTTC
>TRBV9|TRBD1|TRBJ2-3|NA
CASSVQGARTDTQYF
TGTGCCAGCAGCGTCCAGGGGGCGCGCACAGATACGCAGTATTTT
>TRBV5-6|TRBD1|TRBJ1-1|once
CASSLFGQGARYTEAFF
TGTGCCAGCAGCTTGTTTGGCCAGGGGGCGAGGTACACTGAAGCTTTCTTT
>TRBV19|NA|TRBJ1-2|NA
CASSRDYGYTF
TGTGCCAGTAGCAGGGATTATGGCTACACCTTC
>TRBV7-9|NA|TRBJ1-6|NA
CASSAQGSGSPLHF
TGTGCCAGCAGCGCCCAGGGGTCCGGATCACCCCTCCACTTT
>TRBV29-1|NA|TRBJ2-7|NA
CSAKRTESYEQYF
TGCAGCGCGAAGAGGACAGAGTCCTACGAGCAGTACTTC
>TRBV11-1|TRBD1|TRBJ1-1|NA
CASSRTGDTEAFF
TGTGCCAGCAGCCGAACAGGGGACACTGAAGCTTTCTTT
>TRBV7-3|NA|TRBJ1-1|NA
CASSPGGPNTEAFF
TGTGCCAGCAGCCCAGGCGGGCCAAACACTGAAGCTTTCTTT
>TRBV13|TRBD1|TRBJ1-6|once
CASSLRTGLNSPLHF
TGTGCCAGCAGCTTGAGGACAGGGCTAAATTCACCCCTCCACTTT
>TRBV7-2|TRBD2|TRBJ2-1|once
CASSSFSGGPRTEQFF
TGTGCCAGCAGCTCCTTTAGCGGGGGCCCAAGAACTGAGCAGTTCTTC
>TRBV11-3|NA|TRBJ2-1|once
CASSFRGGNEQFF
TGTGCCAGCAGCTTCCGGGGTGGCAATGAGCAGTTCTTC
>TRBV6-5|TRBD1|TRBJ1-2|NA
CASSLDRAHGYTF
TGTGCCAGCAGCCTCGACAGGGCTCACGGCTACACCTTC
>TRBV15|TRBD1|TRBJ1-2|NA
CATSSYLTGGSNYGYTF
TGTGCCACCAGCAGCTATCTCACAGGGGGCTCTAACTATGGCTACACCTTC
>TRBV6-2/TRBV6-3|NA|TRBJ2-6|NA
CASSYPQGWSSGANVLTF
TGTGCCAGCAGTTACCCGCAGGGTTGGTCCTCTGGGGCCAACGTCCTGACTTTC
>TRBV5-6|NA|TRBJ1-6|once
CASSLGQGIGSPLHF
TGTGCCAGCAGCTTGGGGCAGGGGATAGGTTCACCCCTCCACTTT
>TRBV25-1|TRBD1|TRBJ1-1|NA
CASSDGQGNTEAFF
TGTGCCAGCAGTGACGGACAGGGGAACACTGAAGCTTTCTTT
>TRBV2|NA|TRBJ2-7|NA
CASSEAAAASYEQYF
TGTGCCAGCAGTGAAGCAGCGGCAGCTTCCTACGAGCAGTACTTC
>TRBV21-1|NA|TRBJ2-7|NA
CASSKRGTSGSRNEQYF
TGTGCCAGCAGCAAAAGGGGGACTAGCGGGAGTCGTAACGAGCAGTACTTC
>TRBV6-5|NA|TRBJ1-6|NA
CASSSRQDNSPLHF
TGTGCCAGCAGTTCGAGACAGGATAATTCACCCCTCCACTTT
>TRBV7-3|NA|TRBJ1-5|NA
CASSFGGNQPQHF
TGTGCCAGCAGCTTTGGGGGGAATCAGCCCCAGCATTTT
>TRBV28|TRBD1|TRBJ2-7|NA
CASSPPTGREQYF
TGTGCCAGCAGTCCACCGACAGGGCGAGAGCAGTACTTC
>TRBV2|TRBD1|TRBJ1-5|NA
CASSEDGTGKNQPQHF
TGTGCCAGCAGTGAGGATGGGACAGGGAAGAATCAGCCCCAGCATTTT
>TRBV6-2/TRBV6-3|TRBD1|TRBJ1-1|NA
CASSYSTGGTRAFF
TGTGCCAGCAGTTACTCTACAGGGGGCACGAGAGCTTTCTTT
>TRBV2|TRBD2|TRBJ2-1|once
CASRTSAPRQFF
TGTGCCAGCAGGACTAGCGCCCCTCGGCAGTTCTTC
>TRBV7-2|NA|TRBJ1-2|NA
CASSLVGLYGYTF
TGTGCCAGCAGCTTAGTTGGACTATATGGCTACACCTTC
>TRBV27|NA|TRBJ2-1|once
CASSPYISYNEQFF
TGTGCCAGCAGCCCGTACATTTCCTACAATGAGCAGTTCTTC
>TRBV27|TRBD1|TRBJ2-4|NA
CASRRDRVAKNIQYF
TGTGCCAGCCGACGGGACAGGGTAGCCAAAAACATTCAGTACTTC
>TRBV5-1|NA|TRBJ1-4|NA
CASSLVGSLGEKLFF
TGCGCCAGCAGCTTGGTCGGATCTCTGGGCGAAAAACTGTTTTTT
>TRBV28|TRBD2|TRBJ2-1|NA
CASSLAGVSYNEQFF
TGTGCCAGCAGTTTAGCGGGAGTGTCCTACAATGAGCAGTTCTTC
>TRBV27|NA|TRBJ1-2|NA
CASSPDSSYGYTF
TGTGCCAGCAGTCCGGACAGTAGCTATGGCTACACCTTC
>TRBV30|TRBD1|TRBJ1-2|NA
CAWSRRTGDGYTF
TGTGCCTGGAGTCGCCGGACAGGGGATGGCTACACCTTC